The clone carrying this TCR beta chain has ten or more counts. Its antigen is unknown. TCRdb analysed the RACE reads with MiXCR anew, one entry per CDR3 protein. The data contain tens of thousands of distinct CDR3 sequences, roughly 9.5% of them singletons. The source of the sample is a study of human T cells and chemical hapten exposure. Study at large: For the approximately 25-week duration of the study, patients were given weekly doses of diphenylcyclopropenone on the scalp.

The time point is: patch test 3, about 24 weeks after DPC sensitization. Treatment in this sample: therapeutic diphenylcyclopropenone sensitization with weekly scalp DPC. The total RNA was obtained from whole blood that was not fractionated. Blood draws came first, before each patch test. People who gave samples had alopecia, were 18 to 70 years old, and were suitable for DPC. The V gene's germline CDR1 is SGHTA and CDR2 FQGTGA. Trimming pared 2 bases from V and 6 bases from J, leaving 6 bases between. The CDR3 is 12 amino acids. Findings of the study overall: With patch test score, the counts of PT1 expanded TCRs showed a positive correlation.

This TCR was sampled from a man over 45 with alopecia areata. Some clones in this sample may be carry-over from other donors' samples. Material: whole blood, obtained in connection with sensitization to the hapten diphenylcyclopropenone (DPC). The V call is TRBV7-3, the J call TRBJ2-3, with D possibly matching TRBD1 (5 bases). For the CDR3, the DNA is TGTGCCAGCAGCTTAGGGGCGGATACGCAGTATTTT. This codes for CASSLGADTQYF.